A selection of T cell receptor beta chains follows, all from one sample in a study of T cells in narcolepsy. The assay was immunoSEQ multiplex PCR, and TCRdb's table has in-frame clones only and misses some. There are tens of thousands of clones in the sample; about three quarters occur only once, and over 1% lies in the top ten. The sequenced sample consisted of CD45RA- memory CD4+ T cells from PBMCs. The receptors were gathered from a human donor with narcolepsy. Both conserved end residues are part of each CDR3. The D gene is left open where the match is weak. Clone size, where shown, is once, few, many, or a class for clones that have expanded.

d_call,j_call,v_call,clone_size,cdr3_nt,cdr3_aa
NA,TRBJ1-5,TRBV5-4,NA,TGTGCCAGCAGCTTGAACAGGGTTCAGCCCCAGCATTTT,CASSLNRVQPQHF
TRBD1,TRBJ1-1,TRBV11-1,once,TGTGCCAGCAGATCTTATACAGGGGTGAAGGACACTGAAGCTTTCTTT,CASRSYTGVKDTEAFF
TRBD1,TRBJ2-7,TRBV27,NA,TGTGCCAGCAGCCGCCGGACAGGGCGGGGCGAGCAGTACTTC,CASSRRTGRGEQYF
NA,TRBJ1-1,TRBV15,NA,TGTGCCACCAGCAGAGGTCCAGGCACTGAAGCTTTCTTT,CATSRGPGTEAFF
TRBD1,TRBJ1-5,TRBV19,NA,TGTGCCAGTTCCCCCCGGGACAGGGGGAGTCAGCCCCAGCATTTT,CASSPRDRGSQPQHF
NA,TRBJ1-1,TRBV19,NA,TGTGCCAGTAGGGCTGACAGGTGGAACACTGAAGCTTTCTTT,CASRADRWNTEAFF
TRBD2,TRBJ2-1,TRBV4-2,NA,TGTGCCAGCAGCCAAACCGGGACTAGCGGGTACAATGAGCAGTTCTTC,CASSQTGTSGYNEQFF
TRBD1,TRBJ1-6,TRBV2,NA,TGTGCCAGCAGTGAATCGGGACAGAGCTCCTATAATTCACCCCTCCACTTT,CASSESGQSSYNSPLHF
TRBD1,TRBJ2-7,TRBV11-2,NA,TGTGCCAGCAGCGAGACCGGGACAGGTCTCTACGAGCAGTACTTC,CASSETGTGLYEQYF
NA,TRBJ1-3,TRBV7-2,once,TGTGCCAGCAGCTTGCTAGGTGGAAACACCATATATTTT,CASSLLGGNTIYF
NA,TRBJ1-2,TRBV6-4,NA,TGTGCCAGCAGTGAGCGGGAGGGACTTCCCTACACCTTC,CASSEREGLPYTF
TRBD1,TRBJ2-3,TRBV5-1,NA,TGCGCCAGCAGACCCAGGGGGCTAGACACAGATACGCAGTATTTT,CASRPRGLDTDTQYF
NA,TRBJ1-6,TRBV5-5,NA,TGTGCCAGCACCGAAGCCGTCTCCTATAATTCACCCCTCCACTTT,CASTEAVSYNSPLHF
NA,TRBJ1-2,TRBV5-6,NA,TGTGCCAGCAGCCCCGGAGGTGGCTATGGCTACACCTTC,CASSPGGGYGYTF
TRBD2,TRBJ2-1,TRBV5-6,NA,TGTGCCAGCAGTCATCTAAGACTAGCTGTGAGTGCGATCGATGAGCAGTTCTTC,CASSHLRLAVSAIDEQFF
NA,TRBJ2-2,TRBV13,NA,TGTGCCAGCAGCTTAGGCCAAAGGAAGTTCGAGAGCACAACCGGGGAGCTGTTTTTT,CASSLGQRKFESTTGELFF
NA,TRBJ2-5,TRBV2,few,TGTGCCAGCAGGGGACAACTCCAAGAGACCCAGTACTTC,CASRGQLQETQYF
NA,TRBJ1-6,TRBV25-1,NA,TGTGCCAGCAGTCCCAAAAGGGATTCACCCCTCCACTTT,CASSPKRDSPLHF
NA,TRBJ1-5,TRBV25-1,NA,TGTGCCAGCAGTGAGGGGGGACGGCCAAATCAGCCCCAGCATTTT,CASSEGGRPNQPQHF
TRBD1,TRBJ2-7,TRBV5-1,NA,TGCGCCGGATCAGAGACAGGGCTTCCATACGAGCAGTACTTC,CAGSETGLPYEQYF
NA,TRBJ2-2,TRBV5-1,NA,TGCGCCAGCAGCTTGGAAGCAGGGGAGCTGTTTTTT,CASSLEAGELFF
NA,TRBJ1-6,TRBV9,NA,TGTGCCAGCAGCGTAGGTTCCTTCGGGAATTCACCCCTCCACTTT,CASSVGSFGNSPLHF
NA,TRBJ2-7,TRBV7-2,NA,TGTGCCAGCAGCTTCGGGCCCTCCTACGAGCAGTACTTC,CASSFGPSYEQYF
TRBD1,TRBJ1-5,TRBV9,NA,TGTGCCAGACAGGGGGGGACAGGGGCAGCCCAGCATTTT,CARQGGTGAAQHF
TRBD1,TRBJ2-1,TRBV19,NA,TGTGCCAGTAGTATTGGGGGGACAGGGGGCTCCATTGGAGGTGAGCAGTTCTTC,CASSIGGTGGSIGGEQFF
NA,TRBJ1-1,TRBV2,NA,TGTGCCAGCAGTGACAGACTCATGAACACTGAAGCTTTCTTT,CASSDRLMNTEAFF
NA,TRBJ2-7,TRBV6-1,NA,TGTGCCAGCAGCATATCAGGGGCAGCCCCCGGCGAGCAGTACTTC,CASSISGAAPGEQYF
NA,TRBJ2-2,TRBV7-9,NA,TGTGCCAGCAGTAAAACGGGCGGCGGGGAGCTGTTTTTT,CASSKTGGGELFF
TRBD1,TRBJ1-2,TRBV19,NA,TGTGCCAGTAGTCAAGGGAGGGGGCTCGGCTACACCTTC,CASSQGRGLGYTF
TRBD2,TRBJ2-1,TRBV7-9,NA,TGTGCCAGCAGCTTAGGGGGACTAGCGGGAGGGGACAATGAGCAGTTCTTC,CASSLGGLAGGDNEQFF
NA,TRBJ2-3,TRBV2,NA,TGTGCCAGCAGTGAACAGGGACGGAATACGCAGTATTTT,CASSEQGRNTQYF